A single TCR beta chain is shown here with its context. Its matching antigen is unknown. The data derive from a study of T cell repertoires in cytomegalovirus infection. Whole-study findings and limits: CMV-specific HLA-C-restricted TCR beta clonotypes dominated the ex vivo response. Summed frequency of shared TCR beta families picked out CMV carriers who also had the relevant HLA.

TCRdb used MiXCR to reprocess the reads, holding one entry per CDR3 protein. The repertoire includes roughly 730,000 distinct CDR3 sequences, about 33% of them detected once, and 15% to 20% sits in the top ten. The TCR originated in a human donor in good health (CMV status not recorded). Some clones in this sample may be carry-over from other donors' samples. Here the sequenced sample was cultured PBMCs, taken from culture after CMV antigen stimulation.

The CDR3 coding sequence is TGCAGTGCACACCGGCCATCTAGCACAGATACGCAGTATTTT. Amino acids: CSAHRPSSTDTQYF. This chain links TRBV20-1 with TRBJ2-3; D call uncertain. This CDR3 is built from 14 residues. V was cut by 6 bases and J by 0 bases, with 13 bases left in between. The V gene's germline CDR1 is DFQATT and CDR2 SNEGSKA (reference sequence).